These 18 T cell receptor beta chains share one sample of origin, sequenced in a study of shared clonotypes between healthy human individuals. Libraries were prepared by immunoSEQ multiplex PCR; TCRdb keeps only in-frame clonotypes and omits some of them. Of millions of clones in the sample, about 95% were seen once. The material sequenced was naive CD4+ T cells sorted from blood. Subset: CD45RA+ positively selected. Every receptor here comes from a man younger than 30 in good health.

The chain couples TRBV27 to TRBJ1-5; tentative D call: TRBD1 (5 bases). Between the trimmed V and J ends, which lost 5 bases and 6 bases, there was a span of 14 bases. CDR3 length equals 14 residues. The germline CDR1 and CDR2 sequences are MNHEY and SMNVEV (reference sequence). The CDR3 is CASSTIQGSQPQHF. CDR3 coding DNA: TGTGCCAGCAGTACAATCCAGGGATCTCAGCCCCAGCATTTT.

Concerning this clone: The same CDR3 arises from other DNA sequences in this sample as well. This chain links TRBV5-1 with TRBJ2-5, with D perhaps matching TRBD2 (6 bases). The V end lost 4 bases, the J end lost 5 bases, and 12 bases lay between the germline ends. The CDR3 is 13 residues long. Per the germline V gene, CDR1 is SGHRS and CDR2 is YFSETQ. The CDR3 region is CASSLGGRETQYF. As DNA, the CDR3 is TGCGCCAGCAGCCTCGGGGGTCGGGAGACCCAGTACTTC. The whole variable domain, remainder taken from reference TRBV5-1 and TRBJ2-5, is KAGVTQTPRYLIKTRGQQVTLSCSPISGHRSVSWYQQTPGQGLQFLFEYFSETQRNKGNFPGRFSGRQFSNSRSEMNVSTLELGDSALYLCASSLGGRETQYFGPGTRLLVL.

The V and J genes are TRBV30 and TRBJ2-7; 10 bases map to TRBD1. V dropped 1 base and J dropped 7; count of bases not matched to a gene: 7. This CDR3 comprises 14 residues. Germline V CDR1 and CDR2: GTSNPN, SVGIG (reference sequence). CDR3 in amino acids: CAWSGTGGFREQYF. The DNA of the CDR3 is TGTGCCTGGAGTGGGACAGGGGGGTTTAGAGAGCAGTACTTC.

A note on this clone: The junction and the germline gene differ at one end; a read error may be behind it. Other DNA sequences within the sample encode an identical CDR3. The chain joins TRBV10-3 to TRBJ2-2, with D possibly TRBD2 on 5 matching bases. Germline values: CDR1 ENHRY, CDR2 SYGVKD. CDR3 length equals 14 residues. CDR3 sequence: CAISSELNTGELFF. The CDR3 DNA sequence: TGCGCCATCAGTAGCGAATTGAACACCGGGGAGCTGTTTTTT.

The chain uses TRBV11-2 and TRBJ2-1, with 9 bases matching TRBD2. Germline-derived CDR1 and CDR2 are SGHAT and FQNNGV. The CDR3 runs to 16 residues. J was trimmed by 4 bases and V by 0 bases; bases with no gene match: 4. The CDR3 region has the DNA TGTGCCAGCAGCTTAGACCTAACTAGCGGGTACAATGAGCAGTTCTTC. Translating it yields CASSLDLTSGYNEQFF.

A word on this clone: The same CDR3 is also encoded by other DNA sequences in this sample. The chain is built from TRBV5-4 and TRBJ2-5; no clear D. Germline assignment: CDR1 SGHNT and CDR2 YYREEE (reference sequence). V lost 0 bases and J lost 2, with 5 bases in between. The CDR3 has 13 amino acids. This chain's CDR3 is CASSLVLQETQYF. In nucleotides, the CDR3 is TGTGCCAGCAGCTTGGTACTTCAAGAGACCCAGTACTTC.

This chain connects TRBV29-1 to TRBJ1-2; D unclear. The CDR3 consists of 12 residues. Germline CDR1 is SQVTM and CDR2 is ANQGSEA. Between the trimmed V and J ends, which lost 7 bases and 6 bases, there was a span of 15 bases. CDR3 nucleotide sequence: TGCAGCGCCGAAGGACTGTCTAATGGCTACACCTTC. Translation gives CSAEGLSNGYTF.

The rearrangement uses TRBV6-6 and TRBJ1-1; D not resolved. CDR3 length: 16 residues. Trimming took off 3 bases at V and 1 base at J, with 15 bases between the two ends. CDR1 is MNHNY and CDR2 is SVGAGI in the germline V gene (reference sequence). CDR3 amino acids: CASSYRGDGPNTEAFF. DNA for the CDR3: TGTGCCAGCAGTTATCGAGGTGACGGACCGAACACTGAAGCTTTCTTT.

The rearrangement uses TRBV7-8 and TRBJ2-3; D is possibly TRBD2 (6 bases). The CDR3 runs to 13 residues. CDR1 and CDR2 (germline): SGHVS, FQNEAQ. Trimming removed 5 bases from V and 3 bases from J, with 9 bases in between. CDR3 bases: TGTGCCAGCAGCCCCGGGGGAACAGATACGCAGTATTTT. It specifies CASSPGGTDTQYF.

This clone appeared once. The chain links TRBV7-2 to TRBJ2-5, with no clear D. The CDR3 extends over 12 amino acids. In germline, CDR1 is SGHTA, CDR2 FQGNSA. Trimming took 3 bases from V and 5 from J, leaving 7 bases between them. The DNA for the CDR3 is TGTGCCAGCAGCTTCAGTAGTGAGACCCAGTACTTC. Translated: CASSFSSETQYF.

V usage is TRBV2 and J usage is TRBJ1-3; 7 nucleotides match TRBD1. After removal of 9 bases from V and 2 bases from J, the junction contained 4 bases not matched to a gene. This CDR3 contains 13 residues. Germline values: CDR1 SNHLY, CDR2 FYNNEI. The chain's CDR3 is CASGTDTGNTIYF. The CDR3 nucleotides read TGTGCCAGTGGGACAGATACTGGAAACACCATATATTTT.

The chain links TRBV4-1 to TRBJ1-3; 7 bases agree with TRBD1. V dropped 2 bases and J dropped 2; count of bases not matched to a gene: 6. The V gene's germline CDR1 is MGHRA and CDR2 YSYEKL. This CDR3 comprises 16 residues. Here the CDR3 reads CASSQLGQATGNTIYF. Written as DNA, the CDR3 is TGCGCCAGCAGCCAACTCGGACAGGCCACTGGAAACACCATATATTTT.

The V and J genes are TRBV2 and TRBJ2-5; a possible D gene is TRBD1 (6 bases). The CDR3 contains 15 residues. The germline CDR1 and CDR2 sequences are SNHLY and FYNNEI. The ends were cut back, 6 bases at V and 2 bases at J, with 16 bases in the middle. The CDR3 here is CASRPQGSPQETQYF. DNA of the CDR3: TGTGCCAGCAGACCACAGGGTAGTCCACAAGAGACCCAGTACTTC. Based on the CDR3 plus reference TRBV2 and TRBJ2-5, the full variable domain is EPEVTQTPSHQVTQMGQEVILRCVPISNHLYFYWYRQILGQKVEFLVSFYNNEISEKSEIFDDQFSVERPDGSNFTLKIRSTKLEDSAMYFCASRPQGSPQETQYFGPGTRLLVL.

The genes are TRBV4-3 and TRBJ2-7; D is undetermined. V lost 3 bases and J lost 6, with 18 bases in between. The CDR3 length is 15 residues. In germline, CDR1 is LGHNA, CDR2 YSLEER. The CDR3 nucleotides are TGCGCCAGCAGCCATCAAAAGAGGTTGTCGCCCGAGCAGTACTTC. Protein: CASSHQKRLSPEQYF.

Turning to this clone: The same CDR3 is also encoded by other DNA sequences in this sample. V is TRBV5-1 and J is TRBJ1-5; unclear D gene. CDR1 and CDR2 from the germline V gene are SGHRS and YFSETQ. Trimming removed 4 bases at V and 3 bases at J, with 11 bases between. This CDR3 has 14 amino acids. The CDR3 sequence: CASSRGGPNQPQHF. The DNA for the CDR3 is TGCGCCAGCAGCCGGGGAGGGCCCAATCAGCCCCAGCATTTT.

This clone was seen more than once but under ten times. The J gene is TRBJ2-7, the V gene TRBV4-1; 8 bases fit TRBD1. V was clipped by 5 bases and J by 5 bases; unmatched bases: 11. The CDR3 contains 15 residues. Germline CDR1 and CDR2: MGHRA and YSYEKL. Here the CDR3 DNA reads TGCGCCAGCAGCAGGACGGGACAGGCTGGCCACGAGCAGTACTTC. This sequence encodes CASSRTGQAGHEQYF.

With respect to this clone: A read error is possible here, since a much larger clone lies one base away. J is TRBJ1-1 and V is TRBV11-2; D is undetermined. Germline V gene lookup returns CDR1 SGHAT and CDR2 FQNNGV. Trimming cost V 2 bases and J 1 base, with 5 bases left between them. The CDR3 runs 13 residues. As DNA, the CDR3 is TGTGCCAGCAGCTTATGGCAGAACACTGAAGCTTTCTTT. Protein product: CASSLWQNTEAFF.

This rearrangement joins TRBV6-5 to TRBJ1-2; D ambiguous. The CDR3 is 15 amino acids. The V and J ends lost 0 bases and 5 bases respectively, with 13 bases between them. From germline, CDR1 is MNHEY and CDR2 SVGAGI. CDR3 DNA sequence: TGTGCCAGCAGTTACTCCAGACAAGGGCAATATGGCTACACCTTC. It yields the protein CASSYSRQGQYGYTF.